This T cell receptor (beta chain) stems from a study of T cell responses to AZD1222 COVID-19 vaccine. Details on this clone: Its antigen is currently unknown.

Findings and caveats of the study: Nearly half of unique spike-specific TCRs reportedly avoided B.1.351 and B.1.1.7 mutated regions. Spike-specific TCR depth and breadth grew after two AZD1222 doses. In a largely white British group with more females than males, clonal diversity was possibly underestimated.

The germline V and J ends were trimmed by 6 bases and 0 bases, with 6 bases remaining between them. Germline V gene lookup returns CDR1 LNHDA and CDR2 SQIVND (reference sequence). The CDR3 consists of 13 residues. Profiling relied on immunoSEQ multiplex PCR, and the TCRdb table lists in-frame clones only, not all of them. This sample has 150,000 to 200,000 clones; about 93% occur once, and the top ten carry under 1.1%. The source material was peripheral blood, sampled 28 days after the second dose of the MenACWY control vaccine. The chain couples TRBV19 to TRBJ1-3; the D is unclear. This clonotype was sampled from an adult who received the MenACWY meningococcal vaccine as a control. CDR3 bases: TGTGCCAGTAGCACACGCTCTGGAAACACCATATATTTT. Its protein is CASSTRSGNTIYF.